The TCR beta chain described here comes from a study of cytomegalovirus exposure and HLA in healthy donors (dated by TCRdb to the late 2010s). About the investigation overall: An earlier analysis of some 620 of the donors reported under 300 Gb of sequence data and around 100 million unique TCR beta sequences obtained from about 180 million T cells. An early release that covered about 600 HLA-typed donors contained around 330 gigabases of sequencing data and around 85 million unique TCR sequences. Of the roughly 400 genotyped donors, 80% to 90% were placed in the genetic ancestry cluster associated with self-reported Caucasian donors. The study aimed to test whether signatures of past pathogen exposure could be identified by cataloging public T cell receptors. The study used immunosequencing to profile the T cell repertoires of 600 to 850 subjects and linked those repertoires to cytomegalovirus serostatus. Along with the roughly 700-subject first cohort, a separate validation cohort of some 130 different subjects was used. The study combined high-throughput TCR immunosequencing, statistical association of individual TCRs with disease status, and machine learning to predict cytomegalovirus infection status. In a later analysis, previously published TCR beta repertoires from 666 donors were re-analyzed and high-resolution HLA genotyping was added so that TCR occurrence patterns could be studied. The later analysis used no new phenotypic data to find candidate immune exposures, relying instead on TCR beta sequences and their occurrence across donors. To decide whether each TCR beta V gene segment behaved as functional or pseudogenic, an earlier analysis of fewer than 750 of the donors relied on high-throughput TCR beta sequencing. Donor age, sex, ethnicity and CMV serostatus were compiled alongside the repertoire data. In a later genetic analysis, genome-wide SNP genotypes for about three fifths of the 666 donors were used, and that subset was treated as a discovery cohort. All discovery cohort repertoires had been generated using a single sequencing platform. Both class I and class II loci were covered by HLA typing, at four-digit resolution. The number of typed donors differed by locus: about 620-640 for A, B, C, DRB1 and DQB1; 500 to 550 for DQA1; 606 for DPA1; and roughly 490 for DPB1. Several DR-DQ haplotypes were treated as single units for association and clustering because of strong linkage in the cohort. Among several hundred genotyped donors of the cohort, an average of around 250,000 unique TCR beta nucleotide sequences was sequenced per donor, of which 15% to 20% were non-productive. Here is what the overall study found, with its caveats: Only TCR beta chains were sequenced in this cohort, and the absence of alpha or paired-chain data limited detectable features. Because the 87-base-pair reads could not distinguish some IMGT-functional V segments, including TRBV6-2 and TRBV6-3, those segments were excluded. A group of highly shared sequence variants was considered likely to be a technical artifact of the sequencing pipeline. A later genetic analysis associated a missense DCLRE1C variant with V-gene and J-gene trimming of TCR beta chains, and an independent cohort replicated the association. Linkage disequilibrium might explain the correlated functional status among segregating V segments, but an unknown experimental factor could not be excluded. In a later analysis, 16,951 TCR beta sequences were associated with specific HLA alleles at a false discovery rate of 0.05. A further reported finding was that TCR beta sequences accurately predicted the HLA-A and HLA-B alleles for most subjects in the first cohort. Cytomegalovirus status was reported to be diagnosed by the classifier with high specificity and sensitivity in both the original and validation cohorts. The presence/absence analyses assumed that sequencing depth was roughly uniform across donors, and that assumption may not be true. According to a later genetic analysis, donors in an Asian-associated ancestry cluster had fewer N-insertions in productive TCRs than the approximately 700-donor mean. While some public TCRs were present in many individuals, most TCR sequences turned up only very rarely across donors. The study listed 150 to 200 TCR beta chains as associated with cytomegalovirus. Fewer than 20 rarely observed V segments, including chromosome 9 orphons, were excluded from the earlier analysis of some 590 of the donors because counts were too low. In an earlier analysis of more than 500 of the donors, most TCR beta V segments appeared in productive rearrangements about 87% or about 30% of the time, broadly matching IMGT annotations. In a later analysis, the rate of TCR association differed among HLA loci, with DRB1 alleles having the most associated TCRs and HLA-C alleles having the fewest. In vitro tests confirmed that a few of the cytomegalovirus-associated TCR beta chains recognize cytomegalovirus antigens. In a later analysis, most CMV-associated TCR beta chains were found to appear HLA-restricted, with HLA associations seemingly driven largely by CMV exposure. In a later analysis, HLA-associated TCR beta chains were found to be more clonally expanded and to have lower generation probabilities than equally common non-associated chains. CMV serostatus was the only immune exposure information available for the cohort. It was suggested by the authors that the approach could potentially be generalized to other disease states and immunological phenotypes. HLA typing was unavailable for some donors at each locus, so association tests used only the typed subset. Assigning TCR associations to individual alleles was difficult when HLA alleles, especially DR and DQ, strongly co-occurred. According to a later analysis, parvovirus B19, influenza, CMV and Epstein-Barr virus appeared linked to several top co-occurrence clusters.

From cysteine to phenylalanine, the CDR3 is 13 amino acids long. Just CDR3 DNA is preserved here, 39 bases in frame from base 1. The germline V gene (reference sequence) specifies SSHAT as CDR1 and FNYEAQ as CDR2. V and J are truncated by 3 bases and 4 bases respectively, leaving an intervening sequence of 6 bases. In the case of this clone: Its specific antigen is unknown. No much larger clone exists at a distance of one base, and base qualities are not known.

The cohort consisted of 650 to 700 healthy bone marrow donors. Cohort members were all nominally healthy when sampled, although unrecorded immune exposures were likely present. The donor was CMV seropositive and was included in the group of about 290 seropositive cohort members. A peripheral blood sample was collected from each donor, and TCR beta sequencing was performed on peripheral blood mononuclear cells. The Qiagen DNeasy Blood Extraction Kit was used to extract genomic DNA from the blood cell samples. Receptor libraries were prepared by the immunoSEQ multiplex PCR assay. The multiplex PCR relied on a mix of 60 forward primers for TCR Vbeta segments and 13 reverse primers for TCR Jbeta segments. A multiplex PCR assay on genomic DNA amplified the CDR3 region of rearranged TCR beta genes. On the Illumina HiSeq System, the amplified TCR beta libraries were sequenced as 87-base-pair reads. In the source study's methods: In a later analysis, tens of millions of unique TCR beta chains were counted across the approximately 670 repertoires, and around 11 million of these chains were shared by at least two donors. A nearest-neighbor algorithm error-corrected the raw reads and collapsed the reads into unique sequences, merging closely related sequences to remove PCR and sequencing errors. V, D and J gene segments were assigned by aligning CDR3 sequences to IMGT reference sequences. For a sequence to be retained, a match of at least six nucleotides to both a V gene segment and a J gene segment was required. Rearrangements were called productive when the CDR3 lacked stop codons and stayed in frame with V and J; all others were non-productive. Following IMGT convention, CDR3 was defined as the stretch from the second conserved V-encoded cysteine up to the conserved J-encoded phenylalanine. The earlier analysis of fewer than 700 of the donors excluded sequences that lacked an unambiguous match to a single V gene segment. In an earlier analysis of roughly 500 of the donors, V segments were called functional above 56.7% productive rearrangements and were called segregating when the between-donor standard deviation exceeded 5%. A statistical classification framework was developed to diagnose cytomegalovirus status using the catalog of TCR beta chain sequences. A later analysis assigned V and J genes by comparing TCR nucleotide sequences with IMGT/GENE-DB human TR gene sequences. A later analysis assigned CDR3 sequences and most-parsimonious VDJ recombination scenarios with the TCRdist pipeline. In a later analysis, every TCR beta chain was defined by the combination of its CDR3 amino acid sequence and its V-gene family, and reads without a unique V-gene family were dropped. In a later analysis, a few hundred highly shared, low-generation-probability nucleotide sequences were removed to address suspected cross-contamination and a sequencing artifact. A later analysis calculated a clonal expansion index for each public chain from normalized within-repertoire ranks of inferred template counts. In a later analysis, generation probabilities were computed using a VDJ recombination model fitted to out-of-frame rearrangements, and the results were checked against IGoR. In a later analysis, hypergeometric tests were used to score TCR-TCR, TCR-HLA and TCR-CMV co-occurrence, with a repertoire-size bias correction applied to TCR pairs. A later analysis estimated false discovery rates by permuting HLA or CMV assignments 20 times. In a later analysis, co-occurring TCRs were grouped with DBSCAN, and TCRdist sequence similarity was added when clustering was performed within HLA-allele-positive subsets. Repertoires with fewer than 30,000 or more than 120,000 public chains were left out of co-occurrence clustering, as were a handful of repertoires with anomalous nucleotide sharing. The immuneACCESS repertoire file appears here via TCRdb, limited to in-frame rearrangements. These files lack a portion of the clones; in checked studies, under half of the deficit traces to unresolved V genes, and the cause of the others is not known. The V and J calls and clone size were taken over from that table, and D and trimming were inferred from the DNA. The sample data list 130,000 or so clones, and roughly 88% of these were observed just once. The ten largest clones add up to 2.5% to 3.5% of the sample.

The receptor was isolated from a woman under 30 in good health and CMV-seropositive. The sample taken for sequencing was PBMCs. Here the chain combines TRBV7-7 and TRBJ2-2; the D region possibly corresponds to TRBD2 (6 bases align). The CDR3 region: CASSLEGTGELFF. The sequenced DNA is TGTGCCAGCAGCTTGGAGGGCACCGGGGAGCTGTTTTTT.